A selection of T cell receptor beta chains follows, all from one sample in a study of T cell repertoires in cytomegalovirus infection. The antigens for these receptors are not known. MiXCR was run by TCRdb on the reads, yielding one entry per CDR3 protein. The repertoire includes about 770,000 distinct CDR3 sequences, roughly 28% of them detected once, and about 12% sits in the top ten. Specimen: cultured CD8+ T cells from PBMCs, collected from culture after CMV antigen stimulation. The receptors originated from a human donor in good health (CMV status not recorded). Some clones in this sample may be carry-over from other donors' samples. CDR3s include the opening cysteine and the closing phenylalanine or tryptophan. D genes are given only for firm matches. Some rows have no size entry. The others give once, few or many, or a class for an expanded clone.

TRBJ1-5 TRBV19 - - CASNYGFQNNQPQHF TGTGCCAGTAACTATGGGTTTCAGAACAATCAGCCCCAGCATTTT
TRBJ1-5 TRBV6-2/TRBV6-3 - - CASAHDGYNQPQHF TGTGCCAGCGCTCACGACGGGTACAATCAGCCCCAGCATTTT
TRBJ1-4 TRBV20-1 TRBD1 few CSAREGTGGRIATNEKLFF TGCAGTGCTAGAGAAGGGACAGGGGGCCGGATAGCAACTAATGAAAAACTGTTTTTT
TRBJ2-2 TRBV10-3 TRBD1 - CASYRDRGTNTGELFF TGTGCCAGCTACCGGGACAGGGGAACGAACACCGGGGAGCTGTTTTTT
TRBJ1-1 TRBV27 - once CASRLRPRGTEAFF TGTGCCAGCAGGCTTCGGCCCCGGGGGACTGAAGCTTTCTTT
TRBJ2-7 TRBV6-5 - - CASSSGIGEQYF TGTGCCAGCAGTTCGGGAATCGGCGAGCAGTACTTC
TRBJ2-1 TRBV27 TRBD2 few CASSLRGLEYNEQFF TGTGCCAGCAGTTTACGGGGACTAGAATACAATGAGCAGTTCTTC
TRBJ1-1 TRBV6-6 TRBD1 few CASSYSLQGASEAFF TGTGCCAGCAGTTACTCCCTACAGGGGGCGAGTGAAGCTTTCTTT
TRBJ2-5 TRBV5-5 - few CASSLNRETQYF TGTGCCAGCAGCTTGAATAGGGAGACCCAGTACTTC
TRBJ1-1 TRBV6-2/TRBV6-3 - few CATLGVVGPNTEAFF TGTGCCACCCTCGGGGTAGTCGGACCGAACACTGAAGCTTTCTTT
TRBJ1-2 TRBV19 TRBD1 many CASSRDRGAGYTF TGTGCCAGTAGTAGGGACAGGGGCGCTGGCTACACCTTC
TRBJ2-3 TRBV5-1 TRBD1 once CASSGEDRARADTQYF TGCGCCAGCAGCGGAGAAGACAGGGCAAGGGCAGATACGCAGTATTTT
TRBJ2-1 TRBV24-1 TRBD2 few CATSEGGTSGGGRLYNEQFF TGTGCCACCAGTGAGGGCGGGACTAGCGGGGGAGGACGACTCTACAATGAGCAGTTCTTC
TRBJ1-5 TRBV12-5 TRBD1 - CASGQTGVQPQHF TGTGCTAGTGGTCAGACAGGGGTTCAGCCCCAGCATTTT
TRBJ2-2 TRBV29-1 TRBD2 few CSVTGGAGELFF TGCAGCGTTACGGGGGGAGCCGGGGAGCTGTTTTTT
TRBJ2-3 TRBV7-7 TRBD1 few CASSPSGQGTDTQYF TGTGCTAGCAGCCCCTCGGGACAGGGCACAGATACGCAGTATTTT
TRBJ1-1 TRBV25-1 - - CASSSAVNTEAFF TGTGCCAGCAGTTCGGCGGTGAACACTGAAGCTTTCTTT
TRBJ1-5 TRBV27 - many CASSLLGSNQPQHF TGTGCCAGCAGTTTATTAGGTAGCAATCAGCCCCAGCATTTT
TRBJ1-2 TRBV6-1 - - CASSEFAGECYTF TGTGCCAGCAGTGAATTTGCGGGGGAGTGCTACACCTTC
TRBJ1-1 TRBV4-1 - many CASSQGLYSEAFF TGCGCCAGCAGCCAAGGCCTTTACAGTGAAGCTTTCTTT
TRBJ2-1 TRBV5-4 - few CASSLDRVDPSAYNEQFF TGTGCCAGCAGCTTGGACAGGGTTGATCCTTCAGCCTACAATGAGCAGTTCTTC
TRBJ1-1 TRBV18 TRBD1 many CASSPRDREGAFF TGTGCCAGCTCACCGCGGGACAGGGAGGGAGCTTTCTTT
TRBJ1-5 TRBV23-1 - - CASPLRRLNQPQHF TGCGCCAGCCCCCTTAGGAGGCTAAATCAGCCCCAGCATTTT
TRBJ1-1 TRBV2 - - CAIHSLARGAFF TGTGCCATACACAGCCTAGCACGTGGGGCTTTCTTT
TRBJ2-5 TRBV4-2 - - CASSQVGGGEPETQYF TGTGCCAGCAGCCAAGTGGGGGGGGGCGAACCAGAGACCCAGTACTTC
TRBJ2-1 TRBV5-8 TRBD2 - CASSLMASGVNEQFF TGTGCCAGCAGCTTGATGGCTAGCGGGGTCAATGAGCAGTTCTTC
TRBJ1-1 TRBV7-2 - many CASSLGPGGRTEAFF TGTGCCAGCAGCTTAGGGCCCGGGGGCAGGACTGAAGCTTTCTTT
TRBJ1-1 TRBV7-6 - many CASSLDGGTEAFF TGTGCCAGCAGCTTAGATGGGGGCACTGAAGCTTTCTTT
TRBJ1-1 TRBV19 - - CASSPRRTDTEAFF TGTGCCAGTAGTCCTCGACGGACAGACACTGAAGCTTTCTTT
TRBJ2-2 TRBV6-6 - - CASSYRGELFF TGTGCCAGCAGTTACAGAGGGGAGCTGTTTTTT
TRBJ2-2 TRBV10-2 TRBD2 few CASSESGAVAGHTGELFF TGCGCCAGCAGTGAGTCGGGGGCGGTAGCGGGGCACACCGGGGAGCTGTTTTTT
TRBJ2-5 TRBV14 - once CASSPSAAPRETQYF TGTGCCAGCAGCCCCTCCGCGGCTCCAAGAGAGACCCAGTACTTC
TRBJ2-3 TRBV27 TRBD2 many CASSLAGGRRADTQYF TGTGCCAGCAGTCTAGCGGGGGGGCGAAGGGCAGATACGCAGTATTTT
TRBJ2-3 TRBV6-2/TRBV6-3 - - CASSYLVFTDTQYF TGTGCCAGCAGTTACTTAGTATTCACAGATACGCAGTATTTT
TRBJ2-2 TRBV7-6 TRBD1 few CASSPLTGVAGELFF TGTGCTAGCAGCCCCCTGACAGGGGTCGCCGGGGAGCTGTTTTTT
TRBJ2-5 TRBV7-9 - - CASSRFPFLRGQETQYF TGTGCCAGCAGCAGGTTCCCTTTTTTAAGGGGGCAAGAGACCCAGTACTTC
TRBJ2-3 TRBV7-2 TRBD2 - CASSLEGGGLTDTQYF TGTGCCAGCAGCTTAGAAGGCGGGGGACTCACAGATACGCAGTATTTT
TRBJ2-2 TRBV6-6 - few CASSYSFAAGELFF TGTGCCAGCAGTTACTCGTTTGCAGCCGGGGAGCTGTTTTTT
TRBJ2-7 TRBV12-3/TRBV12-4 - - CASSFSTKGGNEQYF TGTGCCAGCAGTTTCTCGACTAAAGGGGGGAACGAGCAGTACTTC
TRBJ2-3 TRBV9 - - CASSESGTGSGPDTQYF TGTGCCAGCAGCGAGAGCGGGACAGGATCGGGCCCAGATACGCAGTATTTT